The 25 T cell receptor beta chains in this list originate from one sample, sequenced in a study of CD8+CD57+ T cells in acquired aplastic anemia. The use of genomic DNA as template underpinned the TCR beta VDJ and CDR3 profiling. TCRdb redid the calling of the reads with MiXCR, one entry per CDR3 protein. The data contain approximately 470,000 distinct CDR3 sequences, around 30% of them singletons. Those patients picked for sequencing had displayed CD8+CD57+ cell expansion on flow cytometry. Specimen: sorted CD4+, CD8+, or CD8+CD57+ T cells (not recorded which) from PBMCs. These receptors were obtained from a human donor with aplastic anemia.

A few counts support this clonotype. The junction differs from germline at one of its ends, possibly a read error. The rearrangement joins TRBV10-3 to TRBJ2-7; 12 bases match TRBD1. Germline CDR1 is ENHRY and CDR2 is SYGVKD. The CDR3 covers 14 residues. CDR3 coding DNA: TGTGCCATCAGTGAAGGGACAGGGGGCTACGAGCTGTACTTC. This sequence encodes CAISEGTGGYELYF.

The sample holds a few counts of this clonotype. The chain joins TRBV12-3 or TRBV12-4 to TRBJ1-2; D not certain. The CDR3 extends over 15 amino acids. The germline V and J ends were trimmed by 5 bases and 4 bases, with 17 bases remaining between them. The CDR3 DNA reads as TGTGCCAGCAGTCCCGCCCGTGACAACCTCTATGGCTACACCTTC. This sequence encodes CASSPARDNLYGYTF.

V gene TRBV6-2 or TRBV6-3 combines with J gene TRBJ2-6; the D gene is possibly TRBD1 (6 bases). Trimming removed 4 bases from V and 0 bases from J, with 16 bases in between. This CDR3 region has 18 residues. Germline loops: CDR1 MNHEY, CDR2 SVGEGT. The chain's CDR3 is CASSSGQPVFSGANVLTF. For the CDR3, the DNA is TGTGCCAGCAGTTCCGGACAGCCCGTGTTCTCTGGGGCCAACGTCCTGACTTTC.

The chain uses TRBV19 and TRBJ1-6, with 10 positions matching TRBD1. This CDR3 has 15 amino acids. V gave up 4 bases and J gave up 7 bases; unmatched junction bases: 4. Germline CDR1 reads LNHDA; CDR2 reads SQIVND (reference sequence). In nucleotides, the CDR3 is TGTGCCAGTAGTACAGACAGGGGGCGGAATTCACCCCTCCACTTT. Its protein product is CASSTDRGRNSPLHF.

The V call is TRBV29-1, the J call TRBJ1-1, with unresolved D. The germline V gene encodes CDR1 SQVTM and CDR2 ANQGSEA. CDR3 length equals 12 residues. The V gene lost 7 bases and the J gene lost 1 base, with 10 bases spanning the gap. The CDR3 spells CSALHTNTEAFF. The CDR3 DNA reads TGCAGCGCCCTACACACGAACACTGAAGCTTTCTTT.

This clonotype was detected a few times. The genes are TRBV6-5 and TRBJ1-5; D gene uncertain. CDR1 MNHEY and CDR2 SVGAGI come from the germline V gene. The CDR3 has 14 amino acids. Trimming took 2 bases from V and 0 from J, leaving 5 bases between them. The chain's CDR3 is CASSYGGSNQPQHF. The CDR3 nucleotides are TGTGCCAGCAGTTACGGAGGTAGCAATCAGCCCCAGCATTTT.

This clonotype showed up many times. The chain is built from TRBV25-1 and TRBJ2-3; D not certain. The CDR3 is made up of 14 amino acids. The germline V gene encodes CDR1 MGHDK and CDR2 SYGVNS. Trimming cost V 4 bases and J 0 bases, with 8 bases left between them. CDR3 protein: CASSGILSTDTQYF. The CDR3 DNA follows: TGTGCCAGCAGTGGCATTTTGAGCACAGATACGCAGTATTTT.

This clonotype was observed a handful of times. This chain links TRBV7-8 with TRBJ2-2; D is uncertain. CDR3 length equals 15 residues. Trimming took off 1 base at V and 0 bases at J, with 6 bases between the two ends. Germline V gives CDR1 SGHVS, CDR2 FQNEAQ. The DNA of the CDR3 is TGTGCCAGCAGCTTAGTAATAACGAACACCGGGGAGCTGTTTTTT. Its protein is CASSLVITNTGELFF.

The rearrangement joins TRBV5-1 to TRBJ1-4; 10 positions agree with TRBD1. Germline V gives CDR1 SGHRS, CDR2 YFSETQ. V dropped 0 bases and J dropped 5; count of bases not matched to a gene: 4. This CDR3 region has 16 residues. The DNA for the CDR3 is TGCGCCAGCAGCTTGGGGGCGGGACAGGGGAATGAAAAACTGTTTTTT. Translation: CASSLGAGQGNEKLFF.

The CDR3 here is CSARPPGLSNQPQHF. CDR3 DNA: TGCAGTGCTAGACCTCCGGGACTTTCCAATCAGCCCCAGCATTTT. The chain employs TRBV20-1 and TRBJ1-5; weak D call: TRBD1 (5 bases). Trimming removed 2 bases from V and 3 bases from J, with 14 bases in between. CDR3 size: 15 residues. Germline loops: CDR1 DFQATT, CDR2 SNEGSKA (reference sequence).

This clonotype was recorded at least ten times. This chain uses TRBV29-1 with TRBJ2-7, with 9 bases matching TRBD1. J gave up 0 bases and V 7 bases, and 7 bases lay outside the gene matches. The germline V gene has CDR1 SQVTM and CDR2 ANQGSEA. The CDR3 loop spans 14 amino acids. The CDR3 sequence: CSATGGASSYEQYF. Here the CDR3 DNA reads TGCAGCGCTACAGGGGGCGCGAGCTCCTACGAGCAGTACTTC.

The chain uses TRBV11-2 and TRBJ2-6; D not resolved. V lost 4 bases, J lost 0 bases, and 4 bases lay in between. CDR1 is SGHAT, CDR2 FQNNGV, per germline. The CDR3 covers 14 residues. CDR3 in amino acids: CASSWNSGANVLTF. DNA of the CDR3: TGTGCCAGCAGCTGGAACTCTGGGGCCAACGTCCTGACTTTC.

This clonotype was counted at least ten times. The J gene is TRBJ2-2, the V gene TRBV2, with no clear D. The germline V gene encodes CDR1 SNHLY and CDR2 FYNNEI. Deletions cut 8 bases from V and 0 bases from J, with 7 bases between. The CDR3 loop spans 13 amino acids. The CDR3 sequence is CASDLTNTGELFF. The CDR3 DNA is TGTGCCAGCGACCTTACGAACACCGGGGAGCTGTTTTTT.

The chain combines TRBV7-9 with TRBJ2-7; D gene uncertain. This CDR3 contains 13 residues. The germline V gene has CDR1 SEHNR and CDR2 FQNEAQ (reference sequence). With 5 bases removed from V and 3 bases from J, the gap between germline ends came to 11 bases. For the CDR3, the DNA is TGTGCCAGCAGCCCCGTACCAGACTACGAGCAGTACTTC. It is translated as CASSPVPDYEQYF.

About this clonotype: This may be a read error, as it is one base from a much larger clone. This chain uses TRBV2 with TRBJ2-3, with D unclear. The germline V and J ends were trimmed by 1 base and 4 bases, with 9 bases remaining between them. The CDR3 contains 14 residues. Per the germline V gene, CDR1 is SNHLY and CDR2 is FYNNEI. The CDR3 here is CASSEVGVPDTQYF. In nucleotides, the CDR3 is TGTGCCAGCAGTGAAGTCGGAGTGCCAGATACGCAGTATTTT. The full variable domain, rest sourced from reference TRBV2 and TRBJ2-3, is EPEVTQTPSHQVTQMGQEVILRCVPISNHLYFYWYRQILGQKVEFLVSFYNNEISEKSEIFDDQFSVERPDGSNFTLKIRSTKLEDSAMYFCASSEVGVPDTQYFGPGTRLTVL.

This clonotype was seen many times. V and J are TRBV15 and TRBJ2-7; 9 bases align to TRBD1. Germline lookup yields CDR1 LNHNV and CDR2 YYDKDF (reference sequence). CDR3 size: 16 residues. Trimming removed 1 base from V and 0 bases from J; junction bases left unmatched: 4. DNA for the CDR3: TGTGCCACCAGCAGAGGAGGACAGGGGACCTCCTACGAGCAGTACTTC. Amino acids: CATSRGGQGTSYEQYF.

Only a few counts were recorded for this clonotype. A junction boundary mismatches the germline segment, possibly from a read error. The rearrangement uses TRBV19 and TRBJ1-2; D not resolved. From germline, CDR1 is LNHDA and CDR2 SQIVND (reference sequence). This CDR3 contains 10 residues. The CDR3 loop is CARSLYGYTF. CDR3 nucleotide sequence: TGTGCCCGTAGCCTCTATGGCTACACCTTC.

This clonotype showed up just a few times. This sequence joins TRBV10-3 and TRBJ1-1, with a possible D match to TRBD1 (5 bases). Germline CDR1 ENHRY, CDR2 SYGVKD. The V and J ends lost 10 bases and 5 bases respectively, with 11 bases between them. This CDR3 region has 11 residues. As DNA, the CDR3 is TGTGCCAGCCCTAGGGGAACTGAAGCTTTCTTT. As protein: CASPRGTEAFF.

This clonotype was seen ten or more times. CDR3 coding DNA: TGTGCCAGCAGCTTAGCGGTGCGGCCACTAGCGGGGCTAAAGGAGTACGAGCAGTACTTC. Residues: CASSLAVRPLAGLKEYEQYF. V gene TRBV7-6 combines with J gene TRBJ2-7; 10 nucleotides match TRBD2. Germline trimming cut 0 bases from V and 4 bases from J; bases unmatched to any gene: 18. In germline, CDR1 is SGHVS, CDR2 FNYEAQ. CDR3 length: 20 residues.

This clonotype was counted a few times. A read error is possible here, since a much larger clone lies one base away. V is TRBV12-3 or TRBV12-4 and J is TRBJ1-2; TRBD1 aligns across 10 bases. This CDR3 is built from 13 residues. Trimming cost V 6 bases and J 8 bases; bases outside gene matches: 6. CDR3 nucleotides: TGTGCCAGCAGACCGGGACAGGGGATAGGCTACACCTTC. Protein: CASRPGQGIGYTF.

This sequence joins TRBV11-1 and TRBJ2-2, with 9 bases that match TRBD2. The CDR3 loop spans 19 amino acids. Germline V CDR1 and CDR2: SGHAT, FQDESV (reference sequence). The V and J ends lost 2 bases and 2 bases, in that order; junction bases with no gene match: 12. The CDR3 is CASSLSVLRTSENTGELFF. Written as DNA, the CDR3 is TGTGCCAGCAGCTTAAGTGTCCTGCGGACTAGCGAAAACACCGGGGAGCTGTTTTTT.

This clonotype was detected a few times. The chain carries TRBV5-1 and TRBJ2-7; a weak D match, TRBD1 (6 bases). Germline values: CDR1 SGHRS, CDR2 YFSETQ. This CDR3 is 14 amino acids long. V was pared by 4 bases and J by 1 base, with 12 bases between. The CDR3 DNA reads as TGCGCCAGCAGCCTAGAACAGGGATCCTACGAGCAGTACTTC. Protein: CASSLEQGSYEQYF.

This clonotype was recorded many times. Its ends do not fully match the called genes, so a read error is possible. CDR3 sequence reads: CASSRNFGYTF. As DNA, the CDR3 is TGTGCCAGCAGTCGAAACTTTGGCTACACCTTC. The chain employs TRBV7-9 and TRBJ1-2; D remains ambiguous. This CDR3 region has 11 residues. Germline CDR1 SEHNR, CDR2 FQNEAQ (reference sequence). Using reference TRBV7-9 and TRBJ1-2 for the parts outside the CDR3, the full variable domain is DTGVSQNPRHKITKRGQNVTFRCDPISEHNRLYWYRQTLGQGPEFLTYFQNEAQLEKSRLLSDRFSAERPKGSFSTLEIQRTEQGDSAMYLCASSRNFGYTFGSGTRLTVV.

J is TRBJ2-7 and V is TRBV30, with 8 bases matching TRBD1. Trimming cost V 5 bases and J 7 bases; bases outside gene matches: 10. The CDR3 totals 13 residues. The germline gives CDR1 GTSNPN, CDR2 SVGIG (reference sequence). The CDR3 loop is CAWGTGGSGEQYF. The CDR3 DNA follows: TGTGCCTGGGGTACAGGGGGGTCGGGTGAGCAGTACTTC.

This clonotype has just a few counts. This chain connects TRBV5-1 to TRBJ1-2; maybe TRBD1 (6 bases). In germline, CDR1 is SGHRS, CDR2 YFSETQ. This CDR3 region has 15 residues. V gave up 4 bases and J gave up 2 bases, with 15 bases separating them. The CDR3 is CASSAGGRGNYGYTF. CDR3 bases: TGCGCCAGCAGCGCTGGCGGCAGGGGCAACTATGGCTACACCTTC.